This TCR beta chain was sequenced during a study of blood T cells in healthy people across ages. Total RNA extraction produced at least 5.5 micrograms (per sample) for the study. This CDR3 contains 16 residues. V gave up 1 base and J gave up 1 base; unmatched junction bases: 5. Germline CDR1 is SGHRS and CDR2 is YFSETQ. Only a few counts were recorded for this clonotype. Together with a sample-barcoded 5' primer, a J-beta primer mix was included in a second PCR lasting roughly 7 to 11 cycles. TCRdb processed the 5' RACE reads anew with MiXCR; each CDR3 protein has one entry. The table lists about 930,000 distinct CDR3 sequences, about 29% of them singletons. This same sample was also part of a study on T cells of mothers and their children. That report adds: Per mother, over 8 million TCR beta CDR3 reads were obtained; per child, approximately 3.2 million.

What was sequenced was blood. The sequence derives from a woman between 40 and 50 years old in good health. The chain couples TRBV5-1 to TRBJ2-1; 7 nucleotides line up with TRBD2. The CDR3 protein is CASSLLGGGSYNEQFF. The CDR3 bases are TGCGCCAGCAGCTTGCTGGGGGGAGGGTCCTACAATGAGCAGTTCTTC.